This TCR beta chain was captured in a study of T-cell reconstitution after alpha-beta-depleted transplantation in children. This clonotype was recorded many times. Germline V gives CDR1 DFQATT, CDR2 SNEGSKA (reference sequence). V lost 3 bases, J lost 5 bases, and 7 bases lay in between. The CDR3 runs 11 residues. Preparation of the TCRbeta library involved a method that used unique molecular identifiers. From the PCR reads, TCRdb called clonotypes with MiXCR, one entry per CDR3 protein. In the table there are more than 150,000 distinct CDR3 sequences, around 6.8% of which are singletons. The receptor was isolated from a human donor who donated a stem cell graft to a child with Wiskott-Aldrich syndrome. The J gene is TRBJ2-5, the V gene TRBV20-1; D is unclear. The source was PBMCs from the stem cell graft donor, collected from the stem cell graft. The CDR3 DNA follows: TGCAGTGCTAGCGGAAAGGAGACCCAGTACTTC. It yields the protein CSASGKETQYF.